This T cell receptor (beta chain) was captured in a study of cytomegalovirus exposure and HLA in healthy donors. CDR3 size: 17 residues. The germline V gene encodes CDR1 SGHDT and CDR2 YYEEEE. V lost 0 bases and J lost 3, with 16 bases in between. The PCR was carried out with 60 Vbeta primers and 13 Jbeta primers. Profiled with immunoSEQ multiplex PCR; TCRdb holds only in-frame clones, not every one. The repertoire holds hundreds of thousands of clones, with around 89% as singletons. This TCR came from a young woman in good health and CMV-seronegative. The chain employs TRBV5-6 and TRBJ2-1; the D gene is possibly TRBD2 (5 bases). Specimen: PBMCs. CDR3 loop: CASSLASMGSSYNEQFF. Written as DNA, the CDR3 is TGTGCCAGCAGCTTGGCTAGCATGGGATCCAGCTACAATGAGCAGTTCTTC. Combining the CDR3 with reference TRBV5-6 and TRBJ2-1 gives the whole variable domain DAGVTQSPTHLIKTRGQQVTLRCSPKSGHDTVSWYQQALGQGPQFIFQYYEEEERQRGNFPDRFSGHQFPNYSSELNVNALLLGDSALYLCASSLASMGSSYNEQFFGPGTRLTVL.